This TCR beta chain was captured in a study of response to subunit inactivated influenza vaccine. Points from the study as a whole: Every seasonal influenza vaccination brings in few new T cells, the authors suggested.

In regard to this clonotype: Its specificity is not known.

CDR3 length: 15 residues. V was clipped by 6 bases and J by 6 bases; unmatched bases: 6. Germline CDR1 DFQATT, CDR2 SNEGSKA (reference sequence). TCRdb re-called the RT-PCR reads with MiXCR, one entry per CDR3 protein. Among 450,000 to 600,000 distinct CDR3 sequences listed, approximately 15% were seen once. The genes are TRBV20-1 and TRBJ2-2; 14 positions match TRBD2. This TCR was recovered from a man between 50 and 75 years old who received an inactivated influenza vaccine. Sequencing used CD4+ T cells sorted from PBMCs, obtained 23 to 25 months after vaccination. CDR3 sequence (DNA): TGCAGTGCCACACGACTAGCGGGGGGGTCCGGGGAGCTGTTTTTT. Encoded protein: CSATRLAGGSGELFF.